This TCR beta chain comes out of a study of cytomegalovirus exposure and HLA in healthy donors. This PCR relied on a set of 60 Vbeta primers and 13 Jbeta primers. The data were produced by immunoSEQ multiplex PCR, yet TCRdb's version contains in-frame clones alone and is incomplete. The table has 200,000 to 250,000 clones, around 80% seen once. Trimming removed 5 bases from V and 7 bases from J; junction bases left unmatched: 7. CDR3 size: 14 residues. Germline V CDR1 and CDR2: LNHDA, SQIVND (reference sequence). Specimen: PBMCs. The chain couples TRBV19 to TRBJ1-4; 7 bases match TRBD1. The clonotype was recovered from a woman aged 55-69 years in good health and CMV-seropositive. The CDR3 here is CASSSTGEVEKLFF. DNA of the CDR3: TGTGCCAGTAGTTCCACAGGGGAGGTTGAAAAACTGTTTTTT.